This entry is about one TCR beta chain. Its antigen has not been determined. Base quality data are lacking; no much larger clone is found one base away. Whole blood was collected in K2EDTA tubes by collaborating institutions according to the institutions' own protocols. For TCRbeta analysis, collaborator samples were shipped as frozen whole blood, as isolated PBMCs, or as DNA extracted from either sample type. The sample is drawn from a study of blood T cell repertoires in COVID-19 (dated by TCRdb to between 2020 and 2021). With respect to the entire study: The collaborator samples originated in the United States, Italy and Spain and spanned the acute and convalescent phases of COVID-19. Samples came from the ongoing ImmuneRACE study (first 160 participants) plus 1,254 subjects from 6 global collaborators. The repertoires were made available in a free public database intended to serve as a resource for research on the immune response to SARS-CoV-2. Where available, HLA class I and class II types were obtained from metadata supplied by the sample provider rather than from assay-based typing. Sample metadata almost always included a de-identified subject ID, COVID-19 status, age in years and sex. Subjects who had been exposed to COVID-19, were actively infected with it, or had recovered from it provided the deeply sampled blood TCRbeta repertoires that made up the dataset. The prospective study material was composed of cDNA or gDNA derived from T cells, B-cell-depleted T cells, or PBMCs. Findings and caveats that apply to the study as a whole: Clinical and demographic metadata were provided uncurated, with the amount varying by source and participant.

TCRbeta CDR3 regions were amplified from genomic DNA using the immunoSEQ Assay, a bias-controlled multiplex PCR. Per the source publication's procedure: Nucleated cell counts per sample were estimated from amplification of reference gene primers within the assay. Sequence reads were collapsed and filtered to measure the absolute abundance of every unique TCRbeta CDR3 rearrangement. For each sample, productive Simpson clonality was calculated by taking the square root of Simpson's diversity index across productive rearrangements. The table was pulled from immuneACCESS by TCRdb, which kept in-frame rearrangements only. Such tables lose some clones; where checked, under half of the loss comes from unresolved V genes, and the rest has no known cause. That table furnishes V, J and clone size, whereas the DNA furnished D and trimming. Within this sample are 250,000 to 400,000 clones, with around 86% of them counted one time only. The ten largest clones take up 1% of the sample.

The CDR3, from cysteine to phenylalanine, totals 17 residues. The entry retains the CDR3 DNA only, 51 bases that are in frame from base 1. As encoded in the germline V gene (reference sequence), CDR1 is LGHDT while CDR2 is YNNKEL. For this chain, trimming is 2 bases at the V end and 5 bases at the J end, and the number of junction bases without a gene match is 8. The chain couples TRBV3-1 (or the pseudogene TRBV3-2) to TRBJ2-2, and TRBD2 aligns with 10 junction nucleotides. Input material: peripheral blood. This sequence was found in a man over 45 with active or convalescent COVID-19. CDR3 protein: CASSQLSGRAGTGELFF. DNA sequence: TGTGCCAGCAGCCAATTAAGCGGGAGGGCCGGTACCGGGGAGCTGTTTTTT.